The entry that follows covers one T cell receptor beta chain sequence. This record comes from a study of response to subunit inactivated influenza vaccine. TCRdb recomputed calls from the RT-PCR reads with MiXCR, one row per CDR3 protein. Of roughly 570,000 distinct CDR3 sequences listed, roughly 13% are singletons. V was pared by 5 bases and J by 2 bases, with 15 bases between. Germline CDR1 is SQVTM and CDR2 is ANQGSEA. The CDR3 contains 14 residues. V gene TRBV29-1 combines with J gene TRBJ1-2, with D perhaps TRBD1 (6 bases). The specimen comprised PBMCs from blood, sampled around seven weeks after vaccination. The receptor's source is a man in his fifties who received an inactivated influenza vaccine. Here the CDR3 reads CSVWDTHLNYGYTF. CDR3 DNA sequence: TGCAGCGTTTGGGACACCCACCTAAACTATGGCTACACCTTC.